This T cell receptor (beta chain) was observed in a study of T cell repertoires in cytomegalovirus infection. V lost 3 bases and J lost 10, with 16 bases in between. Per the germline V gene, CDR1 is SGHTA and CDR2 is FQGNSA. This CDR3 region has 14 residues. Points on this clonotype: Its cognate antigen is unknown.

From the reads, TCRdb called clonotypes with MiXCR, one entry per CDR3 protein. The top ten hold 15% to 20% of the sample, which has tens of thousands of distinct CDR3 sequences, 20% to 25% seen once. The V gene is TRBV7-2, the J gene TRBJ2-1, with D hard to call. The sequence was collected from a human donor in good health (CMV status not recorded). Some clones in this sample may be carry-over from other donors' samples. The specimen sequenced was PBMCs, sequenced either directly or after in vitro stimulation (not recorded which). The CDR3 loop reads CASSLSGLSREQFF. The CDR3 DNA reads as TGTGCCAGCAGCTTGTCCGGCTTGTCAAGGGAGCAGTTCTTC.